The table lists the clone carrying this T cell receptor (beta chain) with a few counts. What it binds is not known. Generation of TCR beta libraries employed quantitative 5'-RACE incorporating molecular barcodes. MiXCR, applied by TCRdb to the 5' RACE reads, yields one record per CDR3 protein. The repertoire consists of around 280,000 distinct CDR3 sequences, with about 20% occurring once and the leading ten covering under 8.5%. The entry originates in a study of CD8 T cells in ankylosing spondylitis. CDR1 is MNHEY and CDR2 is SMNVEV in the germline V gene (reference sequence). Losses at the gene ends were 2 bases for V and 7 bases for J; bases not matched to a gene: 7. This CDR3 has 15 amino acids. Whole-study results and caveats: Reports say disease-linked clones showed up significantly more in matched ankylosing spondylitis synovial fluid. Disease-associated clones were CD8+ and fairly uncommon in peripheral blood.

The clonotype comes from a male donor with ankylosing spondylitis or in good health (not recorded which). The material sequenced was blood, either unsorted or a sorted T cell fraction (not recorded which). J is TRBJ1-3 and V is TRBV27; 8 bases align to TRBD1. This CDR3 reads CASSLTPDRANTIYF. In nucleotides, the CDR3 is TGTGCCAGCAGTTTAACCCCGGACAGGGCCAACACCATATATTTT.